This T cell receptor beta chain was documented in a study of monozygotic twins with inflammatory bowel disease. Findings of the study overall: Comparison of concordant versus discordant twins revealed no difference in repertoire similarity, possibly due to limited power.

TCRdb reanalyzed the 5' RACE reads and collapses them to one entry per CDR3 protein, without DNA. The table for this sample gives about 160,000 distinct CDR3 sequences. This CDR3 contains 16 residues. Germline loops: CDR1 SGHNT, CDR2 YYREEE (reference sequence). About this clonotype: Its antigen is undetermined.

The chain links TRBV5-4 to TRBJ2-1; as DNA is missing, the TRBD1 call by TCRdb cannot be tested. The TCR comes from a human donor with ulcerative colitis or Crohn's disease, or a healthy co-twin of an affected twin (not recorded which). Input material: blood. CDR3 sequence reads: CASSSPGRADYNEQFF.